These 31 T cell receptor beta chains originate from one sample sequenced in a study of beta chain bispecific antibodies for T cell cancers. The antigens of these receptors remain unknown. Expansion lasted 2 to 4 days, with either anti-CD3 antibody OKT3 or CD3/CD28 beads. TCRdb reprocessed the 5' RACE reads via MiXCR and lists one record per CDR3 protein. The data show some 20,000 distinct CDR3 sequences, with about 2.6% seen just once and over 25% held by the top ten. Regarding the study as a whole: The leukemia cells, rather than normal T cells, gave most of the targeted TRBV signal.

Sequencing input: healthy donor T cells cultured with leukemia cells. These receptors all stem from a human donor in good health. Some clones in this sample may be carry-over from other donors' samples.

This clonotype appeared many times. The CDR3, as DNA: TGCAGCGTCGACAGCATGAACACTGAAGCTTTCTTT. The encoded protein is CSVDSMNTEAFF. The chain uses TRBV29-1 and TRBJ1-1; D is possibly TRBD1 (5 bases). The CDR3 has 12 residues. Germline CDR1 is SQVTM and CDR2 is ANQGSEA. V dropped 6 bases and J dropped 0 bases, with 8 bases sitting between them.

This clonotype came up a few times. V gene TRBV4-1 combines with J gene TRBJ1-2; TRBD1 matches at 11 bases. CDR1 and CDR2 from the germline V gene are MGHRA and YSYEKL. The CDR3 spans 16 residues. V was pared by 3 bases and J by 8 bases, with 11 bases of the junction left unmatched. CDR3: CASSHVPGQGDRGYTF. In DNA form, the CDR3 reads TGCGCCAGCAGCCATGTCCCGGGACAGGGGGACCGGGGCTACACCTTC.

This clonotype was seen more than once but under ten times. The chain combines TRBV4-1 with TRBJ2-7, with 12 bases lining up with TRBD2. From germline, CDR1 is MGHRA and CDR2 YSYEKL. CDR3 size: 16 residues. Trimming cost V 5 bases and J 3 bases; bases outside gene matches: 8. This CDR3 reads CASSEGTSGFLYEQYF. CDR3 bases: TGCGCCAGCAGCGAAGGGACTAGCGGGTTTCTCTACGAGCAGTACTTC.

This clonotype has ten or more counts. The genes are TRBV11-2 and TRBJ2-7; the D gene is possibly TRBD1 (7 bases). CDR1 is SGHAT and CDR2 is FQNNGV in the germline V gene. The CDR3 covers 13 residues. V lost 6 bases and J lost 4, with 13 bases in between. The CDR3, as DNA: TGTGCCAGCAGTTACGCAGGGGGGTACGAGCAGTACTTC. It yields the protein CASSYAGGYEQYF.

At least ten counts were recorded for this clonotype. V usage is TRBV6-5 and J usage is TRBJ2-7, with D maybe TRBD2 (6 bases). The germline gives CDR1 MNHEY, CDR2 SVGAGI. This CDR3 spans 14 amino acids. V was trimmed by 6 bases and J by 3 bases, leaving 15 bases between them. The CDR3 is CASSFRDSFYEQYF. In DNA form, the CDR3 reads TGTGCCAGCAGCTTCCGGGACTCTTTCTACGAGCAGTACTTC.

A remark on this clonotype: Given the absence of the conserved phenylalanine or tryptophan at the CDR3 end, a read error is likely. In nucleotides, the CDR3 is TGCAGTGCTAGAGATATGGGGTCGGACTACGAGCAGTACTCC. Residues: CSARDMGSDYEQYS. This chain joins TRBV20-1 and TRBJ2-7; D gene ambiguous. Germline V lookup: CDR1 DFQATT, CDR2 SNEGSKA (reference sequence). V was clipped by 0 bases and J by 3 bases, with 12 bases between them. The CDR3 is 14 amino acids.

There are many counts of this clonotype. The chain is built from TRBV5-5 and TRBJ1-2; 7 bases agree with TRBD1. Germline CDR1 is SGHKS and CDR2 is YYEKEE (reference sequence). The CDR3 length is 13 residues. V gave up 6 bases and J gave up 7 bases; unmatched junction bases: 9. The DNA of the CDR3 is TGTGCCAGCACTTATGGACAGGCCGGTGGCTACACCTTC. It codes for CASTYGQAGGYTF.

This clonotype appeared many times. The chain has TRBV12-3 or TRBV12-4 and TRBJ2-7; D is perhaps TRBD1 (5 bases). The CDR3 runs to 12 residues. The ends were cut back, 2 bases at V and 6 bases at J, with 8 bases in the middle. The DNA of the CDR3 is TGTGCCAGCAGTTTAAGGGGCTCCGAGCAGTACTTC. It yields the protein CASSLRGSEQYF.

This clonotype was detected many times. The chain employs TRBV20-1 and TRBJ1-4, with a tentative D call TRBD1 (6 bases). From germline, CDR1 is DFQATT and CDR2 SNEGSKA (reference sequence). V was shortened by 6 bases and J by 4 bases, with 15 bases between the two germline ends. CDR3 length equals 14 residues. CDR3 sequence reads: CSAPVEGGNEKLFF. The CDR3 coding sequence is TGCAGTGCCCCGGTTGAAGGGGGTAATGAAAAACTGTTTTTT.

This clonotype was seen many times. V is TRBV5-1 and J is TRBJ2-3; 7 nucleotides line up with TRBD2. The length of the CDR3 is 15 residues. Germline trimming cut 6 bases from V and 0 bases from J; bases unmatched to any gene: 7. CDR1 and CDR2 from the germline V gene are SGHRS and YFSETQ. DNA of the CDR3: TGCGCCAGCAACCGGGGGGAGTTTAGCACAGATACGCAGTATTTT. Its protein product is CASNRGEFSTDTQYF.

Here the CDR3 reads CASLVRGGPTDTQYF. CDR3 in DNA: TGTGCCAGCCTGGTGAGAGGGGGGCCCACAGATACGCAGTATTTT. V and J are TRBV7-9 and TRBJ2-3, with D tentatively TRBD1 or TRBD2 (6 bases each). V dropped 8 bases and J dropped 2 bases, with 17 bases sitting between them. Germline assignment: CDR1 SEHNR and CDR2 FQNEAQ (reference sequence). The CDR3 spans 15 residues.

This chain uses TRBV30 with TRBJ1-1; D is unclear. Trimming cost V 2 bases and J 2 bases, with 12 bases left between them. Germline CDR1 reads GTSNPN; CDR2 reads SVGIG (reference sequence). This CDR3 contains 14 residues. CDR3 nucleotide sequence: TGTGCCTGGAGTAACCCGGGCATCAACACTGAAGCTTTCTTT. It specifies CAWSNPGINTEAFF.

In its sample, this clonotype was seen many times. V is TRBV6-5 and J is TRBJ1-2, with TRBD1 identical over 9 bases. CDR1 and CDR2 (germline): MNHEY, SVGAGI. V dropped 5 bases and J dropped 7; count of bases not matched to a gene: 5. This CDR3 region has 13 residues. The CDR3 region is CASSNRGQLGYTF. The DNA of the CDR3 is TGTGCCAGCAGTAACAGGGGGCAGCTTGGCTACACCTTC.

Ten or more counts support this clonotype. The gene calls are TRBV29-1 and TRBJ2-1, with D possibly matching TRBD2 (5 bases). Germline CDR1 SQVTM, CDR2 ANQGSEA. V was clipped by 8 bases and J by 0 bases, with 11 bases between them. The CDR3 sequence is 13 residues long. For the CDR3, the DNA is TGCAGCAGCATTGGAGGCTCCTACAATGAGCAGTTCTTC. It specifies CSSIGGSYNEQFF.

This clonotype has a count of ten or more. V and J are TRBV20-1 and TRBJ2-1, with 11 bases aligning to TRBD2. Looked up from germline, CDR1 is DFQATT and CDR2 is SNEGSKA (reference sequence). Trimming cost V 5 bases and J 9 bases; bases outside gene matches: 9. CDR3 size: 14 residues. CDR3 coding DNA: TGCAGTGCTTCAAGTGGGACTAGCGGAGCTGAGCAGTTCTTC. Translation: CSASSGTSGAEQFF.

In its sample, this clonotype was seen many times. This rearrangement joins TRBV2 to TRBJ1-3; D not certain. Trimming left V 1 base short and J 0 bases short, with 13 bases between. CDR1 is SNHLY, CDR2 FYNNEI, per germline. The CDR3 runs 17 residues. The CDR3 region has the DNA TGTGCCAGCAGTGAAGATATTCCGGGATTCTCTGGAAACACCATATATTTT. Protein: CASSEDIPGFSGNTIYF.

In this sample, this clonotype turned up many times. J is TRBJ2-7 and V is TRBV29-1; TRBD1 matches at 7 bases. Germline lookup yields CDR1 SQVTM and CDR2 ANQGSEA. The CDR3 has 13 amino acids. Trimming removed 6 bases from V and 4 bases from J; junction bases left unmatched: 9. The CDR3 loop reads CSVAGTEGYEQYF. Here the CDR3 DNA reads TGCAGCGTGGCCGGGACAGAGGGGTACGAGCAGTACTTC.

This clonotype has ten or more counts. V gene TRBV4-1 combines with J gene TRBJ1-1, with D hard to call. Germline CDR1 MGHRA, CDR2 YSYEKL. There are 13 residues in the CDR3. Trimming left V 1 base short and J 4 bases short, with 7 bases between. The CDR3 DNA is TGCGCCAGCAGCCAAGGAGGAAGCACTGAAGCTTTCTTT. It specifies CASSQGGSTEAFF.

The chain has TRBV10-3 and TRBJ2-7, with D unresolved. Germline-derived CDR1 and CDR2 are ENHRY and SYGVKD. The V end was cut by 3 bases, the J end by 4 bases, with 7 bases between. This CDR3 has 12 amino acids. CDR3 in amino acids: CAISDSGYEQYF. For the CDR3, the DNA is TGTGCCATCAGTGATTCAGGTTACGAGCAGTACTTC.

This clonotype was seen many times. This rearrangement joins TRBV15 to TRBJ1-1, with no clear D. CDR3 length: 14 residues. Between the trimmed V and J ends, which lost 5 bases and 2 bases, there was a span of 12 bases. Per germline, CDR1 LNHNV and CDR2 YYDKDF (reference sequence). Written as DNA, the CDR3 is TGTGCCACCAGCGCCCCCGGGGTTAACACTGAAGCTTTCTTT. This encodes CATSAPGVNTEAFF.

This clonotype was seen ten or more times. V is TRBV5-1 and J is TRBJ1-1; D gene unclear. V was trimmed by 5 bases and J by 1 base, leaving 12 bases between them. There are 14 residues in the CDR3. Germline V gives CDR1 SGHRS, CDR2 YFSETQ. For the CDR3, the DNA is TGCGCCAGCAGTCTTTCAGACCCGAACACTGAAGCTTTCTTT. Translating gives CASSLSDPNTEAFF.

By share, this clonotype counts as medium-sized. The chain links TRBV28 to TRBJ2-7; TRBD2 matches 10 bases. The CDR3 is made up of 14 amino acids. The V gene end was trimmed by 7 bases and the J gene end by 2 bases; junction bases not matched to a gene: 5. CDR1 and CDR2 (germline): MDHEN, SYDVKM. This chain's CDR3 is CASNSLAGPYEQYF. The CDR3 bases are TGTGCCAGCAACTCACTAGCGGGGCCCTACGAGCAGTACTTC.

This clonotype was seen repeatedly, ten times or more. CDR3 sequence (DNA): TGTGCCAGTAGTCTTGGACAGGGCGTTACTGAAGCTTTCTTT. Encoded protein: CASSLGQGVTEAFF. The chain employs TRBV19 and TRBJ1-1, with 8 bases lining up with TRBD1. Germline trimming cut 5 bases from V and 5 bases from J; bases unmatched to any gene: 7. CDR3 length: 14 residues. The V gene's germline CDR1 is LNHDA and CDR2 SQIVND (reference sequence).

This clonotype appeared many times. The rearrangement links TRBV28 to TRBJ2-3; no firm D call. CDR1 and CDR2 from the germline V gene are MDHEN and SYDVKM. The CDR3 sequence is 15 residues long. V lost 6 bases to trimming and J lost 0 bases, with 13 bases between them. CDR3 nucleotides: TGTGCCAGCAGCTTCGGCGAACTTAGCACAGATACGCAGTATTTT. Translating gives CASSFGELSTDTQYF.

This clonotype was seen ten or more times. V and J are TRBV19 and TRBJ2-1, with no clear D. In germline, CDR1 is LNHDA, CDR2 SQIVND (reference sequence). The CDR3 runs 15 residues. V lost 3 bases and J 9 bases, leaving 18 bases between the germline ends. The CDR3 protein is CASSMVVHRRSEQFF. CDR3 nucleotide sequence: TGTGCCAGTAGTATGGTGGTCCATCGACGTAGTGAGCAGTTCTTC.

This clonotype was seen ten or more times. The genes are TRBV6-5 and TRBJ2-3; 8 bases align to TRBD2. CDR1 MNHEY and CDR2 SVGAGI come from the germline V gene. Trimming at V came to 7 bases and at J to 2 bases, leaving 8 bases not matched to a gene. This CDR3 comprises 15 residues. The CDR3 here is CASTPRGEITDTQYF. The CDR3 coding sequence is TGTGCCAGCACCCCGCGGGGGGAGATCACAGATACGCAGTATTTT.

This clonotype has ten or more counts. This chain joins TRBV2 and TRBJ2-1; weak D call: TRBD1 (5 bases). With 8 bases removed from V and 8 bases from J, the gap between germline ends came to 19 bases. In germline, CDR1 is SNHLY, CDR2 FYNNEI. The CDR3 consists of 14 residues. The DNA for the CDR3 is TGTGCCAGCTTTAGGGGAAACCGTGAGGATGAGCAGTTCTTC. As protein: CASFRGNREDEQFF.

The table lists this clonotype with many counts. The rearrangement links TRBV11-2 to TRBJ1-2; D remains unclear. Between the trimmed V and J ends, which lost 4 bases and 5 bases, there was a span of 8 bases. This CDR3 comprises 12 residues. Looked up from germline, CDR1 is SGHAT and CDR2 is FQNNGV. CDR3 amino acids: CASSSPVYGYTF. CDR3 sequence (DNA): TGTGCCAGCAGCTCCCCTGTTTATGGCTACACCTTC.

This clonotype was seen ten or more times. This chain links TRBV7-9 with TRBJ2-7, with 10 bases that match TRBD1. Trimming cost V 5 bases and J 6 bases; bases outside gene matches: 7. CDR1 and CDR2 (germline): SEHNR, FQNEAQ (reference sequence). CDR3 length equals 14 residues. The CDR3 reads CASSPGTGVSEQYF. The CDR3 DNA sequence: TGTGCCAGCAGCCCCGGGACAGGGGTTTCCGAGCAGTACTTC.

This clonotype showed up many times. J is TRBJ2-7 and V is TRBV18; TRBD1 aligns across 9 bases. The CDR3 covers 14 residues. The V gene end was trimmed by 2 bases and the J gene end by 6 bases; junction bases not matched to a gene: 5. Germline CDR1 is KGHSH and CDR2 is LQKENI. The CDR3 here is CASSPGQGRIEQYF. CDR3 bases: TGTGCCAGCTCACCAGGACAGGGGAGAATCGAGCAGTACTTC.

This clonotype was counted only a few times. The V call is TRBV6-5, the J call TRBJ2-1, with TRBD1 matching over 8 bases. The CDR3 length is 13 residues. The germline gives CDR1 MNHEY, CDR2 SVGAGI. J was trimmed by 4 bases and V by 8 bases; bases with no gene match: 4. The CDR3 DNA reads TGTGCCAGCGGCAGGGGGCCATACAATGAGCAGTTCTTC. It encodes CASGRGPYNEQFF.